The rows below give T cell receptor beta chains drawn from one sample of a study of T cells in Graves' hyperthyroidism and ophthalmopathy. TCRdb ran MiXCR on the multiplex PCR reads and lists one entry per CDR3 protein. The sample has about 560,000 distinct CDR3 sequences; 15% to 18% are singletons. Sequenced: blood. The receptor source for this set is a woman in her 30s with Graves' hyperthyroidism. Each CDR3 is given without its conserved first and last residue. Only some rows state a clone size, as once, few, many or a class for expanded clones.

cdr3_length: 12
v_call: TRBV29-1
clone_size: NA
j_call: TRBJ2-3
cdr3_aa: SVHLGGLGDTQY

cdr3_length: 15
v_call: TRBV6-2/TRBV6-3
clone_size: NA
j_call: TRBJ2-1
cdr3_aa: ASSYFRVAGGTNEQF

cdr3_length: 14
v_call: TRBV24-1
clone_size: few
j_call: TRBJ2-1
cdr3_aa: ATSDSRLADYNEQF

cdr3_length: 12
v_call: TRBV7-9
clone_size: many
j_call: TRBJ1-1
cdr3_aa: ASSLDQGSREAF

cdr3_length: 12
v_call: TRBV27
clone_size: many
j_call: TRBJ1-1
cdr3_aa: ASSFGGMNTEAF

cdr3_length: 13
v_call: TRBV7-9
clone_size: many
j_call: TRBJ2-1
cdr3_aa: ASSLVRGTHNEQF

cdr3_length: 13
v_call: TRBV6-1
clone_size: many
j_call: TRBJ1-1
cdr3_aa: ASRRYRVEGTEAF

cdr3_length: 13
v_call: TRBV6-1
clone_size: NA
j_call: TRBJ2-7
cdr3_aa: ASSEAGAYSYEQY

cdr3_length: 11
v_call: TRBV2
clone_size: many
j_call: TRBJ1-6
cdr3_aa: ASSVDGNSPLH

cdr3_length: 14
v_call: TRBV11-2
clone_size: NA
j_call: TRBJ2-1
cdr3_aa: ASSPQRGTPVLRAL

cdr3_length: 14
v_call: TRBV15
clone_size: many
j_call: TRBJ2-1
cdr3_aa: ATSREQGSSYNEQF

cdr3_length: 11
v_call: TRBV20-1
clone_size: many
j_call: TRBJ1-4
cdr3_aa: SARWGANEKLF

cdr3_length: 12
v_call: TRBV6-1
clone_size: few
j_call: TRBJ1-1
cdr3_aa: ASKQLGQGAEAF

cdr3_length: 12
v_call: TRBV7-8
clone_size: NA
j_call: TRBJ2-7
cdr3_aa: ASSLRGGDYEQY

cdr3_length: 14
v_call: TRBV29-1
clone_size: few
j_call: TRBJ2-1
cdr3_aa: SGQIWGLAGGFEQF

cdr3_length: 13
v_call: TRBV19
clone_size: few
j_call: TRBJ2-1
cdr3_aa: ASSTGLAGVSEQF

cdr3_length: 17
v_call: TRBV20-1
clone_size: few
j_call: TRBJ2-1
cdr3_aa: SARATGYSRRGGYNEQF

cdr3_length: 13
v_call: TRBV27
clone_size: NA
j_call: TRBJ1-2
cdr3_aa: ASSFKGAGSYGYT

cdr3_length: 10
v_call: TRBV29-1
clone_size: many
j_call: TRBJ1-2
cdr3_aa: SVEGRGYGYT

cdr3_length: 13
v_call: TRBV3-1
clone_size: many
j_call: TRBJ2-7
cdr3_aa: ASSLPGARGYEQY

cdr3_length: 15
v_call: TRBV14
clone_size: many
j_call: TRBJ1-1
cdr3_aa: ASSRFGGSPVNTEAF

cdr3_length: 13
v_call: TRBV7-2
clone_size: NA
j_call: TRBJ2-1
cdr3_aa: ASSHEQTRLGEQF

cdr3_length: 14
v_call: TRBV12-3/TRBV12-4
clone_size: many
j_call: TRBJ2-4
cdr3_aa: ASRQSGQGVENIQY

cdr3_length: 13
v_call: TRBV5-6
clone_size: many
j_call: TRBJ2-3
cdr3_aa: ASSFAGGIADTQY

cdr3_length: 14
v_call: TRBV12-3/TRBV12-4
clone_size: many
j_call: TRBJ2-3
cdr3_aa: ASSLDASGSTDTQY

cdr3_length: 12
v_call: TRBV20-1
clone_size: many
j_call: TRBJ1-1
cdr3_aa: SARRVEENTEAF

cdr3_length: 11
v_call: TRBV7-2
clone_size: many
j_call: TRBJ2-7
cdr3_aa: ASSVQQGREQY

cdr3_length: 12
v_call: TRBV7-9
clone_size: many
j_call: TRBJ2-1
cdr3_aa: ASSSAQSRNEQF

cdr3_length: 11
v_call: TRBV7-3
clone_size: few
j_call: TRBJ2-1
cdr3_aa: ASSSPAGSEQF

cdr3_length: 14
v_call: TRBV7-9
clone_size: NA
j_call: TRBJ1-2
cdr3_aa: ASSLGTGGANYGYT

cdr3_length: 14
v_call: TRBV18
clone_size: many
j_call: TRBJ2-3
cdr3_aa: ASTERTGVSTDTQY

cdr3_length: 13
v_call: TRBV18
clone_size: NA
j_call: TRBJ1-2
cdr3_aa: ASSPPPGGGYGYT

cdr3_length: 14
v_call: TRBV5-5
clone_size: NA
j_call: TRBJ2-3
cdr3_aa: ASRYGTGRAEGTQY

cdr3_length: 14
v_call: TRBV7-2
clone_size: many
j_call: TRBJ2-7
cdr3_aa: ASSFYRGPIQYEQY

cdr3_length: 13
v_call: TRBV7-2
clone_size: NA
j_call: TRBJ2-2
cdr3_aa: ASSRGTPVTGELF

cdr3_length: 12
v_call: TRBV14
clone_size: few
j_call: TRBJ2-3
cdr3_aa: ASSQFVGVDTQY

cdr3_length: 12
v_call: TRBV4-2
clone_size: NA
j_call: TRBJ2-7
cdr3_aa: ASSQAGNGYEQY

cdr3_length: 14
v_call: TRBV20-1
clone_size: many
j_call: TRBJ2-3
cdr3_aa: SATELRDRVTDTQY

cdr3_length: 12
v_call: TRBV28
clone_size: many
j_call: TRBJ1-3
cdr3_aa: ASSLPSNGNTIY

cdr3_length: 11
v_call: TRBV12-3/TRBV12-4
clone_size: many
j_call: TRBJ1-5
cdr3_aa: ASRSDSNQPQH

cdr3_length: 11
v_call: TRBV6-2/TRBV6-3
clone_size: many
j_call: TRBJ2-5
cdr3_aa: ASSRYSRETQY

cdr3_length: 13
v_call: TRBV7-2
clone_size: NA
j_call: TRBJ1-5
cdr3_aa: ASSSGTGVGQPQH

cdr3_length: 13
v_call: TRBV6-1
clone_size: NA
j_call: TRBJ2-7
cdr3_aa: ASNRGYPSTHEQY

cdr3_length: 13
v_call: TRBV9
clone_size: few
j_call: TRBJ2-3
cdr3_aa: ASSVASGTADTQY

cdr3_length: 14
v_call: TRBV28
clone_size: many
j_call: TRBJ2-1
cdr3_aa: ASSRPDRHLYNEQF

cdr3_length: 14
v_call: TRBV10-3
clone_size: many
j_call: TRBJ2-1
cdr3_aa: AISEEGPSSYNEQF

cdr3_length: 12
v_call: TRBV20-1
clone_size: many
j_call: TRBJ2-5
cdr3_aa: SATWTSGEGDQY

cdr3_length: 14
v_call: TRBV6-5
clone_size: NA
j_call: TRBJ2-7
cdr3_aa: ASSYGLRSRADEQY

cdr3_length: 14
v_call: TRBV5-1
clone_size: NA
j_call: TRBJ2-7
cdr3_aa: ASSLEIAGGGNEQY

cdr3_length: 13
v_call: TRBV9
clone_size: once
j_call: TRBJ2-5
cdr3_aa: ARSVRDKQGETQY

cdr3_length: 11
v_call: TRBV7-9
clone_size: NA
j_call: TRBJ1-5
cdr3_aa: ASSAGGEQPQH

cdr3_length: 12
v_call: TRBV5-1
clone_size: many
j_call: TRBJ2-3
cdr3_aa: ASSLERITDTQY

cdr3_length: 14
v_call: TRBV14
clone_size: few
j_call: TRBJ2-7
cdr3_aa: ASSQVRRQGSYEQY

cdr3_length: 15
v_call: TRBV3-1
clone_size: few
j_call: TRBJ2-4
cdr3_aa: ASSQSIAVTAKNIQY

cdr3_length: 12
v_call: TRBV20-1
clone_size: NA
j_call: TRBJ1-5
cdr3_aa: SARQVSSNQPQH